The T cell receptor (beta chain) described here comes from a study of T cell repertoires in cytomegalovirus infection. Each CDR3 protein gets one entry after TCRdb re-called the reads with MiXCR. The table has about 140,000 distinct CDR3 sequences, under 8% seen once; the top ten hold approximately 18%. Germline V gives CDR1 MNHEY, CDR2 SVGAGI. The CDR3 contains 13 residues. Trimming stripped 6 bases from V and 5 bases from J, with 13 bases between. This clonotype was seen more than once but under ten times. Its cognate antigen is unknown. General study points: Within the response measured ex vivo, HLA-C-restricted CMV-specific TCR beta clonotypes were dominant.

The sequence was obtained from a human donor in good health (CMV status not recorded). Some clones in this sample may be carry-over from other donors' samples. Sequenced sample: PBMCs. This chain joins TRBV6-5 and TRBJ1-2, with D perhaps matching TRBD1 (6 bases). Here the CDR3 reads CASRANRAYGYTF. The DNA of the CDR3 is TGTGCCAGCAGAGCGAACAGGGCTTATGGCTACACCTTC.